These 32 T cell receptor beta chains were sequenced from one sample in a study of human T cells and chemical hapten exposure. Time point meaning: patch test 2, 6 weeks after DPC sensitization. Treatment here: therapeutic diphenylcyclopropenone sensitization with weekly scalp DPC. TCRdb itself ran the RACE reads through MiXCR, one entry per CDR3 protein. The repertoire has about 140,000 distinct CDR3 sequences, approximately 10% of them found once; the top ten carry 1.2% to 1.5%. The source was whole blood, collected in connection with sensitization to the hapten diphenylcyclopropenone (DPC). The receptors here all came from a woman aged 50 to 60 with alopecia areata. Some clones in this sample may be carry-over from other donors' samples.

The rearrangement joins TRBV20-1 to TRBJ1-2; D is ambiguous. The germline V and J ends were trimmed by 5 bases and 8 bases, with 9 bases remaining between them. From germline, CDR1 is DFQATT and CDR2 SNEGSKA (reference sequence). The CDR3 covers 10 residues. CDR3 nucleotide sequence: TGCAGTGCTCGGGCATCGGGCTACACCTTC. This encodes CSARASGYTF.

At least ten counts were recorded for this clonotype. CDR3 region: CASSYRGETQYF. The CDR3 DNA is TGTGCCAGCAGTTACCGGGGGGAGACCCAGTACTTC. This chain uses TRBV6-5 with TRBJ2-5; possibly TRBD2 for D (6 bases). Per the germline V gene, CDR1 is MNHEY and CDR2 is SVGAGI. V was trimmed by 2 bases and J by 5 bases, leaving 6 bases between them. This CDR3 comprises 12 residues.

This clonotype was seen a handful of times. This chain joins TRBV7-2 and TRBJ2-1; 10 bases match TRBD2. Looked up from germline, CDR1 is SGHTA and CDR2 is FQGNSA. This CDR3 has 18 amino acids. V trimming: 2 bases; J trimming: 10 bases; junction bases outside the gene matches: 17. CDR3 residues: CASSLLGAAGGVRGEQFF. DNA of the CDR3: TGTGCCAGCAGCTTATTAGGAGCAGCGGGAGGGGTTAGGGGCGAGCAGTTCTTC.

This clonotype was observed many times. The chain uses TRBV2 and TRBJ2-2; D is ambiguous. Germline V gene sequence: CDR1 SNHLY, CDR2 FYNNEI. The V gene lost 3 bases and the J gene lost 0 bases, with 5 bases spanning the gap. The CDR3 is made up of 14 amino acids. This chain's CDR3 is CASSDRPNTGELFF. DNA for the CDR3: TGTGCCAGCAGTGACAGGCCGAACACCGGGGAGCTGTTTTTT.

The chain links TRBV29-1 to TRBJ1-2, with D hard to call. This CDR3 has 11 amino acids. Germline V CDR1 and CDR2: SQVTM, ANQGSEA. Deletions cut 3 bases from V and 5 bases from J, with 7 bases between. The chain's CDR3 is CSVDRSYGYTF. The CDR3 region has the DNA TGCAGCGTTGACCGTTCATATGGCTACACCTTC.

This clonotype was observed many times. The genes are TRBV6-1 and TRBJ2-1, with 9 positions matching TRBD2. The CDR3 length is 15 residues. V lost 3 bases and J lost 2; bases outside the gene matches: 2. From germline, CDR1 is MNHNS and CDR2 SASEGT. CDR3 bases: TGTGCCAGCAGTGAGACTAGCGGTGCCTACAATGAGCAGTTCTTC. Translation: CASSETSGAYNEQFF.

This clonotype has only a few counts. The V and J genes are TRBV2 and TRBJ2-7; unclear D gene. This CDR3 comprises 11 residues. Looked up from germline, CDR1 is SNHLY and CDR2 is FYNNEI. With 4 bases removed from V and 2 bases from J, the gap between germline ends came to 3 bases. The CDR3 sequence is CASSATYEQYF. CDR3 coding DNA: TGTGCCAGCAGTGCTACCTACGAGCAGTACTTC.

The CDR3 region is CASSAWGTGELFF. The CDR3 nucleotides read TGCGCCAGCAGTGCTTGGGGGACCGGGGAGCTGTTTTTT. The chain uses TRBV10-2 and TRBJ2-2; D assignment may be TRBD1 or TRBD2 (5 bases each). Germline assignment: CDR1 WSHSY and CDR2 SAAADI. The V and J ends lost 4 bases and 5 bases respectively, with 8 bases between them. The CDR3 is 13 amino acids.

The chain joins TRBV20-1 to TRBJ1-5; D not certain. CDR1 is DFQATT and CDR2 is SNEGSKA in the germline V gene (reference sequence). V was clipped by 0 bases and J by 4 bases, with 13 bases between them. This CDR3 is 15 amino acids long. CDR3 sequence: CSARDRRGSNQPQHF. CDR3 bases: TGCAGTGCTAGAGATCGGAGAGGGTCGAATCAGCCCCAGCATTTT.

This clonotype was seen more than once but under ten times. The CDR3 sequence: CASKDWTGANEKLFF. CDR3 bases: TGTGCCAGTAAGGATTGGACAGGGGCTAATGAAAAACTGTTTTTT. The chain employs TRBV19 and TRBJ1-4; TRBD1 matches 9 bases. Germline V lookup: CDR1 LNHDA, CDR2 SQIVND (reference sequence). This CDR3 comprises 15 residues. Trimming removed 7 bases from V and 3 bases from J; junction bases left unmatched: 6. Full variable domain (missing parts from reference TRBV19 and TRBJ1-4): DGGITQSPKYLFRKEGQNVTLSCEQNLNHDAMYWYRQDPGQGLRLIYYSQIVNDFQKGDIAEGYSVSREKKESFPLTVTSAQKNPTAFYLCASKDWTGANEKLFFGSGTQLSVL.

The rearrangement uses TRBV18 and TRBJ2-5; 8 nucleotides match TRBD1. With V trimmed by 3 bases and J by 3 bases, 9 bases remained unmatched. Germline-derived CDR1 and CDR2 are KGHSH and LQKENI. CDR3 size: 16 residues. The CDR3 reads CASSPYGQGGKETQYF. In DNA, the CDR3 is TGTGCCAGCTCACCCTACGGACAGGGAGGAAAAGAGACCCAGTACTTC.

DNA of the CDR3: TGTGCCAGCAGCTCACCCGGGACGGTCTACGAGCAGTACTTC. Translating it yields CASSSPGTVYEQYF. The chain combines TRBV11-1 with TRBJ2-7; either TRBD1 or TRBD2 may fit D (5 bases each). The CDR3 has 14 residues. Germline CDR1 SGHAT, CDR2 FQDESV (reference sequence). Trimming pared 4 bases from V and 3 bases from J, leaving 13 bases between.

This clonotype came up many times. This rearrangement joins TRBV2 to TRBJ2-7; D gene ambiguous. This CDR3 spans 13 amino acids. Per germline, CDR1 SNHLY and CDR2 FYNNEI. Trimming cost V 6 bases and J 2 bases, with 11 bases left between them. Here the CDR3 DNA reads TGTGCCAGCAGACCCACACTAACCTACGAGCAGTACTTC. Translated, it gives CASRPTLTYEQYF. Together with reference TRBV2 and TRBJ2-7, the CDR3 gives the full variable domain: EPEVTQTPSHQVTQMGQEVILRCVPISNHLYFYWYRQILGQKVEFLVSFYNNEISEKSEIFDDQFSVERPDGSNFTLKIRSTKLEDSAMYFCASRPTLTYEQYFGPGTRLTVT.

The chain combines TRBV12-3 or TRBV12-4 with TRBJ1-1; the D gene is possibly TRBD1 (6 bases). Trimming took 6 bases from V and 3 from J, leaving 23 bases between them. This CDR3 is 17 amino acids long. CDR3 DNA: TGTGCCAGCAGAGTCAATCCTTTCAGGGGCGCGGACACTGAAGCTTTCTTT. Translating gives CASRVNPFRGADTEAFF.

V and J are TRBV12-3 or TRBV12-4 and TRBJ2-7; TRBD2 aligns across 7 bases. J was trimmed by 6 bases and V by 4 bases; bases with no gene match: 6. The CDR3 has 13 amino acids. The CDR3 nucleotides are TGTGCCAGCAGTTCGCTAGCGGTGACCGAGCAGTACTTC. It translates to CASSSLAVTEQYF.

The chain joins TRBV28 to TRBJ2-7; weak D call: TRBD1 (5 bases). Germline V gives CDR1 MDHEN, CDR2 SYDVKM. V dropped 6 bases and J dropped 5 bases, with 14 bases sitting between them. The CDR3 is made up of 13 amino acids. The CDR3 protein is CASSWGAYNEQYF. The CDR3 DNA follows: TGTGCCAGCAGCTGGGGCGCGTACAACGAGCAGTACTTC.

There are many counts of this clonotype. This rearrangement joins TRBV6-5 to TRBJ2-5; TRBD2 aligns across 14 bases. Germline V gives CDR1 MNHEY, CDR2 SVGAGI. V was pared by 0 bases and J by 3 bases, with 12 bases of the junction left unmatched. The CDR3 contains 20 residues. The CDR3 region has the DNA TGTGCCAGCAGTTACTCGTCTGGACTAGCGGGAGGCCGTACGGAAGAGACCCAGTACTTC. This sequence encodes CASSYSSGLAGGRTEETQYF.

This clonotype was found a few times. The rearrangement uses TRBV19 and TRBJ2-1; D might be TRBD1 or TRBD2, each matching 5 bases. CDR3 length: 16 amino acids. Germline assignment: CDR1 LNHDA and CDR2 SQIVND (reference sequence). V lost 5 bases, J lost 5 bases, and 19 bases lay in between. The CDR3 DNA reads as TGTGCCAGTAGTTCAGAGGCCCCGGGACCCCACAATGAGCAGTTCTTC. It is translated as CASSSEAPGPHNEQFF.

The sample holds many counts of this clonotype. CDR3 nucleotide sequence: TGTGCCAGCTCACCACGGAGCCTAGGTGACACCGGGGAGCTGTTTTTT. Translation gives CASSPRSLGDTGELFF. The chain combines TRBV18 with TRBJ2-2; no definite D call. The V end lost 1 base, the J end lost 3 bases, and 12 bases lay between the germline ends. Germline CDR1 KGHSH, CDR2 LQKENI. This CDR3 contains 16 residues.

In this sample, this clonotype turned up a few times. The CDR3: CASSLRAGSQPQHF. CDR3 bases: TGTGCCAGCAGCTTAAGGGCAGGGTCTCAGCCCCAGCATTTT. This chain connects TRBV7-2 to TRBJ1-5, with D maybe TRBD1 (5 bases). V was trimmed by 2 bases and J by 6 bases, leaving 11 bases between them. The germline V gene has CDR1 SGHTA and CDR2 FQGNSA. The CDR3 sequence is 14 residues long.

Only a few counts were recorded for this clonotype. The rearrangement uses TRBV20-1 and TRBJ2-2; D tentatively reads TRBD1 or TRBD2 (6 bases each). Germline CDR1 DFQATT, CDR2 SNEGSKA (reference sequence). V lost 0 bases and J 6 bases, leaving 14 bases between the germline ends. This CDR3 is built from 15 residues. The CDR3 region has the DNA TGCAGTGCTAGAGATCGTACGGGGGCCGCCGGGGAGCTGTTTTTT. The encoded protein is CSARDRTGAAGELFF.

The CDR3 loop is CASSFVTGELFF. The CDR3 DNA sequence: TGTGCCAGCAGCTTTGTCACCGGGGAGCTGTTTTTT. The chain recombines TRBV7-8 with TRBJ2-2; D is uncertain. The germline V gene encodes CDR1 SGHVS and CDR2 FQNEAQ. The CDR3 has 12 amino acids. V was trimmed by 3 bases and J by 4 bases, leaving 3 bases between them.

This clonotype was found a few times. A read error may account for a junction end that differs from germline. V usage is TRBV28 and J usage is TRBJ1-1; TRBD1 aligns across 8 bases. Germline V gives CDR1 MDHEN, CDR2 SYDVKM. The length of the CDR3 is 13 residues. CDR3 protein: CASSLGQGGGRRF. CDR3 DNA sequence: TGTGCCAGCAGTCTAGGACAGGGCGGTGGTCGACGCTTT.

Only a few counts were recorded for this clonotype. This rearrangement joins TRBV29-1 to TRBJ1-1; D might be TRBD1 (5 bases). This CDR3 is built from 13 residues. Germline CDR1 reads SQVTM; CDR2 reads ANQGSEA. V shed 2 bases and J shed 0 bases, with 7 bases lying between them. The CDR3 DNA reads TGCAGCGTTGAATCACAGGTGAACACTGAAGCTTTCTTT. It yields the protein CSVESQVNTEAFF.

The rearrangement joins TRBV19 to TRBJ2-1, with TRBD2 as a possible D gene (5 bases). The germline V and J ends were trimmed by 11 bases and 10 bases, with 24 bases remaining between them. CDR1 and CDR2 (germline): LNHDA, SQIVND (reference sequence). This CDR3 is 14 amino acids long. CDR3 region: CASGPSSISGEQFF. The CDR3 DNA reads as TGTGCCTCTGGGCCTTCTAGTATATCGGGGGAGCAGTTCTTC.

At least ten counts were recorded for this clonotype. This sequence joins TRBV20-1 and TRBJ2-1, with 14 bases aligning to TRBD2. This CDR3 region has 15 residues. Germline loops: CDR1 DFQATT, CDR2 SNEGSKA (reference sequence). Trimming removed 1 base from V and 8 bases from J; junction bases left unmatched: 4. For the CDR3, the DNA is TGCAGTGCTAGAGCCGGGACTAGCGGGAGCCATGAGCAGTTCTTC. Its translation is CSARAGTSGSHEQFF.

This clonotype was observed at least ten times. J is TRBJ2-3 and V is TRBV28; the D gene is possibly TRBD1 (6 bases). CDR1 and CDR2 (germline): MDHEN, SYDVKM. The CDR3 loop spans 16 amino acids. Trimming took 6 bases from V and 2 from J, leaving 18 bases between them. CDR3 in DNA: TGTGCCAGCAGCCGAAGGACAGCCAGGTCCACAGATACGCAGTATTTT. This sequence encodes CASSRRTARSTDTQYF.

This clonotype was observed a handful of times. The chain has TRBV29-1 and TRBJ1-2, with D perhaps matching TRBD1 (6 bases). CDR1 is SQVTM, CDR2 ANQGSEA, per germline. With 6 bases removed from V and 5 bases from J, the gap between germline ends came to 13 bases. The CDR3 length is 12 residues. CDR3 sequence: CSVGTSVYGYTF. CDR3 DNA: TGCAGCGTAGGGACAAGCGTTTATGGCTACACCTTC.

The sample holds a few counts of this clonotype. The J gene is TRBJ2-1, the V gene TRBV6-5, with D perhaps assigned TRBD1 or TRBD2 (6 bases each). CDR3 length: 16 amino acids. V lost 2 bases and J lost 2, with 13 bases in between. CDR1 is MNHEY and CDR2 is SVGAGI in the germline V gene. As DNA, the CDR3 is TGTGCCAGCAGTTACGGAGGTGGGGGGCCCTACAATGAGCAGTTCTTC. Translated, it gives CASSYGGGGPYNEQFF.

This clonotype was counted at least ten times. V usage is TRBV6-5 and J usage is TRBJ2-5; D gene ambiguous. Germline assignment: CDR1 MNHEY and CDR2 SVGAGI. The CDR3 has 15 amino acids. V gave up 0 bases and J gave up 5 bases, with 13 bases separating them. In nucleotides, the CDR3 is TGTGCCAGCAGTTACTCGCGATTTAGCCCCGAGACCCAGTACTTC. It translates to CASSYSRFSPETQYF.

This sequence joins TRBV10-3 and TRBJ2-2, with 14 bases matching TRBD2. This CDR3 region has 19 residues. The germline gives CDR1 ENHRY, CDR2 SYGVKD. With V trimmed by 3 bases and J by 5 bases, 11 bases remained unmatched. Written as DNA, the CDR3 is TGTGCCATCAGTGACTACTTGGGGACTAGCGGGAGTATGACCGGGGAGCTGTTTTTT. Translated: CAISDYLGTSGSMTGELFF.

The rearrangement uses TRBV4-2 and TRBJ2-2, with D tentatively TRBD1 (5 bases). Trimming shortened V by 1 base and J by 1 base, and 10 bases separated the two germline ends. This CDR3 has 16 amino acids. The germline V gene has CDR1 LGHNA and CDR2 YNFKEQ. CDR3 nucleotide sequence: TGTGCCAGCAGCCAAGGTCCCCAGGGGAACACCGGGGAGCTGTTTTTT. It encodes CASSQGPQGNTGELFF.